A selection of T cell receptor beta chains follows, all from one sample in a study of T-cell reconstitution after alpha-beta-depleted transplantation in children. A single record per CDR3 protein comes from TCRdb applying MiXCR to the PCR reads. The table includes hundreds of thousands of distinct CDR3 sequences, about a tenth detected once. Sequences were derived from PBMCs, sampled before TCRalphabeta/CD19-depleted stem cell transplant. The receptors were gathered from a child younger than two with acute myeloid leukemia, due to receive a stem cell transplant. The CDR3 runs from the conserved cysteine through the conserved F or W. The order of the fields is V gene, D gene, clone size, J gene, CDR3 DNA, CDR3 protein. A D gene is named only where the DNA matches it firmly. Size is stated for part of the rows, as once, few or many counts, or as a class when the clone is expanded.

V: TRBV12-3/TRBV12-4
D: .
size: many
J: TRBJ2-1
DNA: TGTGCCAGCAGCTTAGCGAGCTCCTACAATGAGCAGTTCTTC
CDR3: CASSLASSYNEQFF

V: TRBV7-8
D: .
size: many
J: TRBJ2-2
DNA: TGTGCCAGCCACAAGAGGCTCTCGGGAACCGGGGAGCTGTTTTTT
CDR3: CASHKRLSGTGELFF

V: TRBV24-1
D: TRBD2
size: .
J: TRBJ2-1
DNA: TGTGCCACCAGTGATCCTAGCGGGAGGGCCGACAATGAGCAGTTCTTC
CDR3: CATSDPSGRADNEQFF

V: TRBV5-5
D: .
size: many
J: TRBJ1-1
DNA: TGTGCCAGCAGCTTGGACATCTACACTGAAGCTTTCTTT
CDR3: CASSLDIYTEAFF

V: TRBV27
D: TRBD2
size: few
J: TRBJ2-2
DNA: TGTGCCAGCACCCCGCGGGCTAGCGGGAAAGTTGGGAACACCGGGGAGCTGTTTTTT
CDR3: CASTPRASGKVGNTGELFF

V: TRBV20-1
D: .
size: many
J: TRBJ1-5
DNA: TGCAGTGCTAGAATGGGCAAGAATCAGCCCCAGCATTTT
CDR3: CSARMGKNQPQHF

V: TRBV5-1
D: TRBD1
size: many
J: TRBJ2-7
DNA: TGCGCCAGCAGCGGAGGACCCCCTGACAGGGCCTACGAGCAGTACTTC
CDR3: CASSGGPPDRAYEQYF

V: TRBV20-1
D: .
size: many
J: TRBJ1-1
DNA: TGCAGTGCTGGACGGGTCCCGAACACTGAAGCTTTCTTT
CDR3: CSAGRVPNTEAFF

V: TRBV28
D: TRBD1
size: many
J: TRBJ2-7
DNA: TGTGCCAGCAGTTTCAGGGGGTTGTACGAGCAGTACTTC
CDR3: CASSFRGLYEQYF

V: TRBV7-7
D: .
size: .
J: TRBJ2-7
DNA: TGTGCCAGCAGCCTCGAACAGGGAATGGGCGAGCAGTACTTC
CDR3: CASSLEQGMGEQYF

V: TRBV10-3
D: .
size: .
J: TRBJ2-3
DNA: TGTGCCATCAGGGGAGAATTTGATCCAGATACGCAGTATTTT
CDR3: CAIRGEFDPDTQYF

V: TRBV11-2
D: .
size: .
J: TRBJ2-2
DNA: TGTGACAGCTCCCAAACCCCCACCGGGGAGCTGTTTTTT
CDR3: CDSSQTPTGELFF

V: TRBV2
D: TRBD2
size: few
J: TRBJ2-1
DNA: TGTGCCAGCAGTGAGGACTTAAGGAGCGGGGGATCAGAGTTCTTC
CDR3: CASSEDLRSGGSEFF

V: TRBV5-1
D: .
size: few
J: TRBJ2-6
DNA: TGCGCCAGCAGCTTGGACGCAGGGTTGAGAGCTGGGGCCAACGTCCTGACTTTC
CDR3: CASSLDAGLRAGANVLTF

V: TRBV20-1
D: TRBD2
size: .
J: TRBJ2-3
DNA: TGCAGTGCTCCCACTAACGGGGGGGCCTCCGGCACAGATACGCTGTATTTT
CDR3: CSAPTNGGASGTDTLYF

V: TRBV28
D: TRBD2
size: many
J: TRBJ2-2
DNA: TGTGCCAGCAGTAGTGGACTAGTCGACGGGGAGCTGTTTTTT
CDR3: CASSSGLVDGELFF

V: TRBV28
D: .
size: many
J: TRBJ2-7
DNA: TGTGCCAGCAGTTTATCCCCACGGTCCTACGAGCAGTACTTC
CDR3: CASSLSPRSYEQYF

V: TRBV9
D: TRBD1
size: many
J: TRBJ2-4
DNA: TGTGCCAGCAGCGTAGGGGGACAGGTCAAAAACATTCAGTACTTC
CDR3: CASSVGGQVKNIQYF

V: TRBV5-1
D: .
size: many
J: TRBJ2-7
DNA: TGCGCCAGCAGCTTTACCGCTTCCGGGACGGGCTCCTACGAGCAGTACTTC
CDR3: CASSFTASGTGSYEQYF

V: TRBV19
D: .
size: .
J: TRBJ2-2
DNA: TGTGCCACCGGAGGTAGCGGTTACACCGGGGAGCTGTTTTTT
CDR3: CATGGSGYTGELFF

V: TRBV29-1
D: TRBD2
size: many
J: TRBJ2-1
DNA: TGCAGCACCTGGACTAGCTACAATGAGCAGTTCTTC
CDR3: CSTWTSYNEQFF

V: TRBV29-1
D: .
size: many
J: TRBJ1-2
DNA: TGCAGCGTTGAAACCGGACCGCCAGGCTACACCTTC
CDR3: CSVETGPPGYTF

V: TRBV2
D: TRBD2
size: many
J: TRBJ2-3
DNA: TGTGCCAGCAGTGAACTAGCGGGAGGGCCAGATACGCAGTATTTT
CDR3: CASSELAGGPDTQYF

V: TRBV5-1
D: .
size: many
J: TRBJ2-1
DNA: TGCGCCAGCAGCTTGGTTGGGGGGCGCTCCTACAATGAGCAGTTCTTC
CDR3: CASSLVGGRSYNEQFF

V: TRBV6-5
D: TRBD2
size: many
J: TRBJ2-7
DNA: TGTGCCAGCAGTTACGCGGCTAGCGGCTACGAGCAGTACTTC
CDR3: CASSYAASGYEQYF

V: TRBV28
D: .
size: few
J: TRBJ2-3
DNA: TGTGCCAGCAGTTTATGGACCACAGATACGCAGTATTTT
CDR3: CASSLWTTDTQYF

V: TRBV5-6
D: .
size: many
J: TRBJ2-3
DNA: TGTGCCAGCAGCTTGCTAGCGACTGCGCAGTATTTT
CDR3: CASSLLATAQYF

V: TRBV3-1
D: .
size: many
J: TRBJ1-1
DNA: TGTGCCAGCAGCCATTATGTCGGGCCCCCCGTGGAAGCTTTCTTT
CDR3: CASSHYVGPPVEAFF

V: TRBV10-3
D: .
size: many
J: TRBJ2-1
DNA: TGTGCCATCAAACCCGCTCCGGGACTTTCCTACAATGAGCAGTTCTTC
CDR3: CAIKPAPGLSYNEQFF

V: TRBV3-1
D: .
size: many
J: TRBJ2-1
DNA: TGTGCCAGCAGCCAAGTCCAGCGGAACCCAGGGAATGAGCAGTTCTTC
CDR3: CASSQVQRNPGNEQFF

V: TRBV6-1
D: .
size: .
J: TRBJ1-1
DNA: TGTGCCAGCAGGCCGCGCGGGGGAGGGGCGGCCTTTGAAGCTTTCTTT
CDR3: CASRPRGGGAAFEAFF

V: TRBV12-3/TRBV12-4
D: TRBD2
size: many
J: TRBJ2-1
DNA: TGTGCCAGCAAACCGGGAGGTCAGAGGACTGAGCAGTTCTTC
CDR3: CASKPGGQRTEQFF

V: TRBV12-3/TRBV12-4
D: .
size: .
J: TRBJ1-1
DNA: TGTGCCAGCAGTCTACCCCCAGGGAACACTGAAGCTTTCTTT
CDR3: CASSLPPGNTEAFF

V: TRBV20-1
D: .
size: many
J: TRBJ1-4
DNA: TGCAGTGCTAAGGATTTCGAAAAACTGTTTTTT
CDR3: CSAKDFEKLFF

V: TRBV7-2
D: .
size: many
J: TRBJ2-3
DNA: TGTGCCAGCAGCTTACATACAGATACGCAGTATTTT
CDR3: CASSLHTDTQYF

V: TRBV5-1
D: .
size: many
J: TRBJ2-2
DNA: TGCGCCAGCAGCTTGGCCAAAAAGAACACCGGGGAGCTGTTTTTT
CDR3: CASSLAKKNTGELFF

V: TRBV3-1
D: .
size: many
J: TRBJ1-2
DNA: TGTGCCAGCAGCCAAGAGCCGGGGGAGCACTATGGCTACACCTTC
CDR3: CASSQEPGEHYGYTF

V: TRBV6-2/TRBV6-3
D: .
size: many
J: TRBJ1-5
DNA: TGTGCCAGCAGTTACTCGCAGGGCAGTTACCCCCTCGGTGGGGATCAGCCCCAGCATTTT
CDR3: CASSYSQGSYPLGGDQPQHF

V: TRBV29-1
D: TRBD2
size: many
J: TRBJ2-1
DNA: TGCAGCGCCCCTAGCGGGAGCGATTACAATGAGCAGTTCTTC
CDR3: CSAPSGSDYNEQFF